Following are 6 T cell receptor beta chains from one sample sequenced in a study of T cell repertoires in cytomegalovirus infection. These receptors have no known antigen. TCRdb fed the reads into MiXCR, producing one record per CDR3 protein. This sample has under 850,000 distinct CDR3 sequences; 33% occur once, and the top ten carry around a sixth. Specimen: cultured PBMCs, collected from culture after CMV antigen stimulation. The receptors stem from a human donor in good health (CMV status not recorded). Some clones in this sample may be carry-over from other donors' samples.

The J gene is TRBJ1-4, the V gene TRBV25-1, with D perhaps TRBD1 (5 bases). V was cut by 3 bases and J by 7 bases, with 15 bases left in between. The germline V gene encodes CDR1 MGHDK and CDR2 SYGVNS. The CDR3 extends over 15 amino acids. Here the CDR3 reads CASSDSRGEGEKLFF. DNA for the CDR3: TGTGCCAGCAGTGATTCGCGGGGGGAGGGTGAAAAACTGTTTTTT.

This chain links TRBV14 with TRBJ2-5; D uncertain. CDR1 and CDR2 from the germline V gene are SGHDN and FVKESK. The V and J ends lost 0 bases and 5 bases respectively, with 13 bases between them. This CDR3 has 15 residues. CDR3 nucleotides: TGTGCCAGCAGCCAAGATGTCGCCGTCGGTGAGACCCAGTACTTC. Protein product: CASSQDVAVGETQYF.

The chain links TRBV2 to TRBJ2-2, with a possible D match to TRBD2 (7 bases). V was pared by 6 bases and J by 2 bases, with 13 bases between. This CDR3 region has 15 residues. CDR1 is SNHLY, CDR2 FYNNEI, per germline. In DNA, the CDR3 is TGTGCCAGCAGGGAGGGGGGGGTTAACACCGGGGAGCTGTTTTTT. It translates to CASREGGVNTGELFF.

The chain links TRBV10-3 to TRBJ1-1, with 8 bases aligning to TRBD1. The CDR3 extends over 16 amino acids. Trimming removed 11 bases from V and 0 bases from J; junction bases left unmatched: 14. From germline, CDR1 is ENHRY and CDR2 SYGVKD. The CDR3 loop reads CASRSGTGDLNTEAFF. In nucleotides, the CDR3 is TGTGCCTCCCGCTCAGGGACAGGTGACCTGAACACTGAAGCTTTCTTT.

The V gene is TRBV15, the J gene TRBJ2-1; 14 bases align to TRBD2. In germline, CDR1 is LNHNV, CDR2 YYDKDF (reference sequence). V lost 2 bases and J lost 0; bases outside the gene matches: 9. The CDR3 runs 20 residues. CDR3 nucleotide sequence: TGTGCCACCAGCAGAATGGGACTAGCGGGAGTTCGGGACTCCTACAATGAGCAGTTCTTC. Translating gives CATSRMGLAGVRDSYNEQFF.

This rearrangement joins TRBV12-3 or TRBV12-4 to TRBJ2-7, with D perhaps being TRBD1 or TRBD2 (6 bases each). V dropped 6 bases and J dropped 0 bases, with 15 bases sitting between them. This CDR3 spans 15 amino acids. CDR3: CASSIDGGRSYEQYF. The CDR3 DNA reads TGTGCCAGCAGCATAGACGGGGGCCGCTCCTACGAGCAGTACTTC.